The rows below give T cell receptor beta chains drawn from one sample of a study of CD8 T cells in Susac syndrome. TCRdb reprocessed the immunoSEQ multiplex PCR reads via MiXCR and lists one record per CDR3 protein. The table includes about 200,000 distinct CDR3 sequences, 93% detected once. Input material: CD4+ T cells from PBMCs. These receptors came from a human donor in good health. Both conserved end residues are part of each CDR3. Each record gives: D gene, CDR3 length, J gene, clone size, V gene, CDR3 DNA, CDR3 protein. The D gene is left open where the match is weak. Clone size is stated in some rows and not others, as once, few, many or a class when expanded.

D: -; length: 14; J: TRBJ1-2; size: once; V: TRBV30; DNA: TGTGCCTGGATGAGACAGGAGTTATACTCTGGCTACACCTTC; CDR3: CAWMRQELYSGYTF
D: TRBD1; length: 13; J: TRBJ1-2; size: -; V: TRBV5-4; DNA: TGTGCCAGCAGCAAGGACAGGGACTATGGCTACACCTTC; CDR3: CASSKDRDYGYTF
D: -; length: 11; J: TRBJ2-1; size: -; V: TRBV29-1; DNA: TGCAGCGTACGGCCCTACAATGAGCAGTTCTTC; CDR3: CSVRPYNEQFF
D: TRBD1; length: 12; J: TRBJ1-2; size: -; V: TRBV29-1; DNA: TGCAGCGTAGAGACAGGGGGCTATGGCTACACCTTC; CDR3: CSVETGGYGYTF
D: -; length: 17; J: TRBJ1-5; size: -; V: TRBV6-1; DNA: TGTGCCAGCAGCCCGAGAAGTGGCAGAGCAAGCAATCAGCCCCAGCATTTT; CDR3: CASSPRSGRASNQPQHF
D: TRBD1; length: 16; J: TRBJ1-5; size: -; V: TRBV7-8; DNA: TGTGCCAGCAGCCGCACAGGGGGACAACGCAATCAGCCCCAGCATTTT; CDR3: CASSRTGGQRNQPQHF
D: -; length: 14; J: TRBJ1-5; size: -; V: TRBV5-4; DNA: TGTGCCAGCAGCTTCGGGGGCGCAAATCAGCCCCAGCATTTT; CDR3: CASSFGGANQPQHF
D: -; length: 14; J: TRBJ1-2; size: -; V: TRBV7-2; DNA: TGTGCCAGCAGCTTAGAGATAATGGCGTATGGCTACACCTTC; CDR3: CASSLEIMAYGYTF
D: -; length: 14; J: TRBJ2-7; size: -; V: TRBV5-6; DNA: TGTGCCAGCAGCTGGGCGGGGAAGCCCTACGAGCAGTACTTC; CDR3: CASSWAGKPYEQYF
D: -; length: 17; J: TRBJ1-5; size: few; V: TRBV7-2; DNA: TGTGCCAGCAGCTTGAAGGGGACAACTTATAGCAATCAGCCCCAGCATTTT; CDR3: CASSLKGTTYSNQPQHF
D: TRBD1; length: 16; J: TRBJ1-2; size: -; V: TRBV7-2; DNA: TGTGCCAGCAGCTACCGGGACAGGGCATTTAACTATGGCTACACCTTC; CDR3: CASSYRDRAFNYGYTF
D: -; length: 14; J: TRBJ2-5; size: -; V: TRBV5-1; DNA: TGCGCCAGCAGCTTGGGTACACAGAAAGAGACCCAGTACTTC; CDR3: CASSLGTQKETQYF
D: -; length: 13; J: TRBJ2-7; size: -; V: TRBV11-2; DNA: TGTGCCAGCAGCTTAGTGGAGGGATCCGAGCAGTACTTC; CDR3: CASSLVEGSEQYF